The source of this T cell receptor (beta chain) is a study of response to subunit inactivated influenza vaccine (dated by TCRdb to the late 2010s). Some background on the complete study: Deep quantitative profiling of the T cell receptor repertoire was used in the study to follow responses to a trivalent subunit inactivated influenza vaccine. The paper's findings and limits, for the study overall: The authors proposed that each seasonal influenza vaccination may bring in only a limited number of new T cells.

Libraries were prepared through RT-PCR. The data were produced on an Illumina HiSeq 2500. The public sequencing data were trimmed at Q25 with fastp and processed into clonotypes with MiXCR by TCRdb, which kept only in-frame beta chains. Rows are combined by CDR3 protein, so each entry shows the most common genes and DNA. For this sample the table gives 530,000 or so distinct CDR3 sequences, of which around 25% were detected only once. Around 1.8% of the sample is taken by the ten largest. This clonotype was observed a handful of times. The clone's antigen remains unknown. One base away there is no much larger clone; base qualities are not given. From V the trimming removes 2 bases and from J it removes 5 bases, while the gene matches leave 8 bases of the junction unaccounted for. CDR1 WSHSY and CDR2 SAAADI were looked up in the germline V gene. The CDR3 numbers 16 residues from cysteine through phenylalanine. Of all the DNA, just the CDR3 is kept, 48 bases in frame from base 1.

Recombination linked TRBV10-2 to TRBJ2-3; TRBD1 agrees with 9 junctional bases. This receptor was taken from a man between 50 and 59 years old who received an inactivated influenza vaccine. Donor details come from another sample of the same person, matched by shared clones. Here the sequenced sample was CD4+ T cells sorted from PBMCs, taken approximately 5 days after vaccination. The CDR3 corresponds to CASSEKDRGREDTQYF. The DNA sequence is TGCGCCAGCAGTGAGAAGGACAGGGGCCGCGAAGATACGCAGTATTTT.